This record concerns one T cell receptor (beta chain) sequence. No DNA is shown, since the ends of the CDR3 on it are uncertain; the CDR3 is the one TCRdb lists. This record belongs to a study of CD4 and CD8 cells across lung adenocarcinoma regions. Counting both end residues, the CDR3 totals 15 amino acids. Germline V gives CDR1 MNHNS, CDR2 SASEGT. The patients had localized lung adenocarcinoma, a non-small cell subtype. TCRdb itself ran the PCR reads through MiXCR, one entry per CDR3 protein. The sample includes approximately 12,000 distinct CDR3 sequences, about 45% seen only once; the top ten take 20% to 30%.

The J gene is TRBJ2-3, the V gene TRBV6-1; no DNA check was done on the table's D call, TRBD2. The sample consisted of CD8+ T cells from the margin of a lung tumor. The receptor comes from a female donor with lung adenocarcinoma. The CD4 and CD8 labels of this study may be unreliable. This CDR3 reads CASSVGAGTKNMQYF.